This entry features one T cell receptor (beta chain) sequence. The antigen remains undetermined. The CDR3 runs to 12 residues. Germline assignment: CDR1 MNHEY and CDR2 SMNVEV (reference sequence). V lost 6 bases and J lost 7, with 10 bases in between. The entry originates in a study of blood T cell dynamics during melanoma immunotherapy. Turning to the study itself: Patients with metastatic melanoma got pembrolizumab or nivolumab-ipilimumab as first-line care. Overall study findings and caveats: Unlike progressors, later disease-control patients had W3 repertoires gaining clonality or diversity.

Time point in this sample: week 3, after first cycle of checkpoint inhibitor. Samples come from before therapy and from week 3 after the first blockade cycle. Measured with immunoSEQ multiplex PCR; TCRdb has only the in-frame clones, and not every one. The sample has 4,000 to 5,000 clones, about 90% seen once; the top ten hold approximately 29%. This TCR was sampled from a human donor with melanoma. The sample in question was blood, obtained from a patient treated with checkpoint blockade. This chain joins TRBV27 and TRBJ2-1; D remains unclear. CDR3 bases: TGTGCCAGCAGGTCTTACTTTAATGAGCAGTTCTTC. It specifies CASRSYFNEQFF.